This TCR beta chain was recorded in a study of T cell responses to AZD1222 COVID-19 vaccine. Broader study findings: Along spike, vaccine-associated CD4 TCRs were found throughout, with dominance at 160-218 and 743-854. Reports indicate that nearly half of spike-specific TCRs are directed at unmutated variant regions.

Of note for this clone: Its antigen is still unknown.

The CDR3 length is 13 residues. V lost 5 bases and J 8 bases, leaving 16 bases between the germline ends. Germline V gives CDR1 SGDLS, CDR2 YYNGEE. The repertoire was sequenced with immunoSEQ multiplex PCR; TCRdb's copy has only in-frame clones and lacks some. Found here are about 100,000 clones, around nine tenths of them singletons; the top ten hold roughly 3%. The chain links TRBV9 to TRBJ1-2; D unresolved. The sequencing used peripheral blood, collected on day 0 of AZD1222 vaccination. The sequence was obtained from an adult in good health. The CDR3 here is CASSGGLRYGYTF. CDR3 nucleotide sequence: TGTGCCAGCAGTGGAGGCCTGAGGTACGGCTACACCTTC.